The rows below give T cell receptor beta chains drawn from one sample of a study of blood T cell repertoires in COVID-19. Assay used: immunoSEQ multiplex PCR; TCRdb lists only in-frame clones, some missing. The table includes approximately 250,000 clones, more than 85% detected once. The sample taken for sequencing was PBMCs or T cells enriched from blood (not recorded which). The receptors derive from a man aged 35 to 55 who had been exposed to COVID-19. The CDR3 runs from the conserved cysteine through the conserved F or W. Each record gives: J gene, D gene, V gene, clone size, CDR3 DNA, CDR3 protein. D genes are given only for firm matches. The listing skips clone size in some rows; elsewhere it reads once, few, many or a size class.

>TRBJ2-5|TRBD2|TRBV3-1/TRBV3-2|.
TGTGCCAGCAGCCGCCCGACTAGCGCCCAAGAGACCCAGTACTTC
CASSRPTSAQETQYF
>TRBJ2-5|.|TRBV3-1/TRBV3-2|.
TGTGCCAGCAGCCCGTTCTTGAACAAGGGGGAGACCCAGTACTTC
CASSPFLNKGETQYF
>TRBJ2-7|.|TRBV6-6|.
TGTGCCAGCAGTTACCGTAGCGGTCAGGCCTACGAGCAGTACTTC
CASSYRSGQAYEQYF
>TRBJ1-1|TRBD1|TRBV30|.
TGTGCCAGCCGGACAGGGACGAACACTGAAGCTTTCTTT
CASRTGTNTEAFF
>TRBJ1-5|.|TRBV28|.
TGTGCCAGCAGCCCAGGCAGCCCGATGGGCAATCAGCCCCAGCATTTT
CASSPGSPMGNQPQHF
>TRBJ2-6|.|TRBV11-3|.
TGTGCCAGCAGCTTATTTAGTGGGGCCAACGTCCTGACTTTC
CASSLFSGANVLTF
>TRBJ2-5|TRBD1|TRBV5-4|.
TGTGCCAGCAGCCTTACCCCGACAGGGCAAGAGACCCAGTACTTC
CASSLTPTGQETQYF
>TRBJ1-1|TRBD1|TRBV28|few
TGTGCCGCGACAGGGTTGAACACTGAAGCTTTCTTT
CAATGLNTEAFF
>TRBJ1-4|TRBD1|TRBV5-1|.
TGCGCCAGCAGCTTGTACAGGGGGCACGAAAAACTGTTTTTT
CASSLYRGHEKLFF
>TRBJ1-1|TRBD1|TRBV28|.
TGTGCCAGCAGGCTACCAGGGACAGCCCATACGTCTGAAGCTTTCTTT
CASRLPGTAHTSEAFF
>TRBJ2-1|.|TRBV27|.
TGTGCCAGCAGTCCGAACACAGATGAGCAGTTCTTC
CASSPNTDEQFF
>TRBJ1-3|.|TRBV6-1|.
TGTGCCAGCAGTGAGATAGCTGGAAACACCATATATTTT
CASSEIAGNTIYF
>TRBJ2-7|TRBD1|TRBV7-9|.
TGTGCCAGCAGACAGACAGGGTCCTACGAGCAGTACTTC
CASRQTGSYEQYF
>TRBJ2-3|TRBD2|TRBV9|.
TGTGCCAGCAGCATTAGCGGGGTTAGCACAGATACGCAGTATTTT
CASSISGVSTDTQYF
>TRBJ2-3|TRBD2|TRBV7-9|.
TGTGCCAGCAGCTTAGGGACTAGCGCCTTGACAGATACGCAGTATTTT
CASSLGTSALTDTQYF